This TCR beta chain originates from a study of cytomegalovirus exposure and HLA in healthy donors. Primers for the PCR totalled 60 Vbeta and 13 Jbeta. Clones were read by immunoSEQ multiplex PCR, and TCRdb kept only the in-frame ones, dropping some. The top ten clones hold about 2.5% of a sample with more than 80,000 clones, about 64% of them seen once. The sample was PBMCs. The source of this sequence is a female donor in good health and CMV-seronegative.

The CDR3 DNA sequence: TGTGCAGCTAGGGGGGACAGGGTAAAAGAGACCCAGTACTTC. Its protein product is CAARGDRVKETQYF. The V gene is TRBV28, the J gene TRBJ2-5; 9 nucleotides match TRBD1. The CDR3 is 14 residues long. CDR1 MDHEN and CDR2 SYDVKM come from the germline V gene. Complete variable domain (other parts from reference TRBV28 and TRBJ2-5): DVKVTQSSRYLVKRTGEKVFLECVQDMDHENMFWYRQDPGLGLRLIYFSYDVKMKEKGDIPEGYSVSREKKERFSLILESASTNQTSMYLCAARGDRVKETQYFGPGTRLLVL.